Below, one TCR beta chain is given with its context. The data belong to a study of cytomegalovirus exposure and HLA in healthy donors. PCR primers comprised 60 Vbeta and 13 Jbeta primers. The data were produced by immunoSEQ multiplex PCR, yet TCRdb's version contains in-frame clones alone and is incomplete. In the table there are 150,000 to 170,000 clones, roughly 83% of which are singletons. Between the trimmed V and J ends, which lost 4 bases and 5 bases, there was a span of 14 bases. The germline V gene has CDR1 MNHNS and CDR2 SASEGT. The CDR3 is 15 amino acids. The TCR comes from a man younger than 45 in good health and CMV-seropositive. Sequenced: PBMCs. The chain has TRBV6-1 and TRBJ1-4, with a weak D call TRBD1 (5 bases). The CDR3 DNA follows: TGTGCCAGCAGTGGGGGGGGGATGTTAAATGAAAAACTGTTTTTT. Its translation is CASSGGGMLNEKLFF.